Listed here are 11 T cell receptor beta chains from one sample, sequenced in a study of blood T cell repertoires in COVID-19. Clones were read by immunoSEQ multiplex PCR, and TCRdb kept only the in-frame ones, dropping some. The sample yields about 240,000 clones, about 80% seen once. Sequencing was carried out using peripheral blood. The receptor set was obtained from a woman aged 80 or over with acute or convalescent COVID-19.

The chain has TRBV18 and TRBJ1-3, with D possibly being TRBD1 (6 bases). The CDR3 is 16 amino acids. The germline V gene has CDR1 KGHSH and CDR2 LQKENI. The V end was cut by 4 bases, the J end by 0 bases, with 13 bases between. Here the CDR3 reads CASSLLRDTSGNTIYF. The CDR3 DNA reads TGTGCCAGCTCACTCTTACGGGACACCTCTGGAAACACCATATATTTT.

The V and J genes are TRBV15 and TRBJ1-2; 7 positions match TRBD1. V was pared by 1 base and J by 4 bases, with 9 bases of the junction left unmatched. The germline V gene has CDR1 LNHNV and CDR2 YYDKDF (reference sequence). CDR3 size: 16 residues. The CDR3 DNA follows: TGTGCCACCAGCAGAGGGGACCAAGGGGGCCTCTATGGCTACACCTTC. It encodes CATSRGDQGGLYGYTF.

The chain uses TRBV5-3 and TRBJ2-1, with 7 bases lining up with TRBD1. Being an ORF, TRBV5-3 has a function that is uncertain. This CDR3 spans 13 amino acids. The V segment lost 10 bases and the J segment 2 bases; nucleotides outside the gene matches: 6. CDR3 sequence reads: CACGQAAYNEQFF. CDR3 bases: TGTGCCTGCGGACAGGCCGCCTACAATGAGCAGTTCTTC.

The chain carries TRBV5-4 and TRBJ2-5; 14 nucleotides agree with TRBD2. The CDR3 contains 17 residues. V trimming: 1 base; J trimming: 5 bases; junction bases outside the gene matches: 7. Germline CDR1 SGHNT, CDR2 YYREEE (reference sequence). CDR3 residues: CASSLRTSGGISETQYF. The CDR3 DNA is TGTGCCAGCAGCTTGAGGACTAGCGGGGGGATCTCGGAGACCCAGTACTTC.

This chain uses TRBV30 with TRBJ1-4, with D unresolved. CDR1 GTSNPN and CDR2 SVGIG come from the germline V gene (reference sequence). This CDR3 has 13 amino acids. The germline V and J ends were trimmed by 4 bases and 7 bases, with 13 bases remaining between them. The CDR3 DNA is TGTGCCTGGACCCTTTCGGGGAGTGAAAAACTGTTTTTT. It is translated as CAWTLSGSEKLFF.

The rearrangement joins TRBV7-2 to TRBJ1-6; TRBD1 matches at 9 bases. With V trimmed by 1 base and J by 4 bases, 2 bases remained unmatched. Germline V CDR1 and CDR2: SGHTA, FQGNSA. The CDR3 is 16 amino acids. The CDR3 DNA is TGTGCCAGCAGCTTAGTCGGGACAGGGTATAATTCACCCCTCCACTTT. This translates into CASSLVGTGYNSPLHF.

The chain uses TRBV19 and TRBJ1-1, with no clear D. The V gene lost 4 bases and the J gene lost 0 bases, with 12 bases spanning the gap. The CDR3 totals 15 residues. From germline, CDR1 is LNHDA and CDR2 SQIVND (reference sequence). CDR3 in DNA: TGTGCCAGTAGTAACACGGGGAACTTGAACACTGAAGCTTTCTTT. This sequence encodes CASSNTGNLNTEAFF.

The chain uses TRBV6-5 and TRBJ1-1; unclear D gene. This CDR3 is built from 13 residues. Germline CDR1 is MNHEY and CDR2 is SVGAGI. Trimming removed 2 bases at V and 6 bases at J, with 10 bases between. The CDR3 is CASSYRGPSEAFF. Written as DNA, the CDR3 is TGTGCCAGCAGTTACCGAGGCCCTTCTGAAGCTTTCTTT.

The chain employs TRBV28 and TRBJ2-3; TRBD1 matches 10 bases. The length of the CDR3 is 14 residues. Germline V gene data show CDR1 as MDHEN and CDR2 as SYDVKM. With V trimmed by 5 bases and J by 4 bases, 3 bases remained unmatched. Here the CDR3 reads CASSVGQGPDTQYF. CDR3 coding DNA: TGTGCCAGCAGTGTGGGACAGGGGCCAGATACGCAGTATTTT.

This chain connects TRBV5-1 to TRBJ1-3, with a possible D match to TRBD1 (5 bases). The V end was cut by 1 base, the J end by 7 bases, with 12 bases between. The V gene's germline CDR1 is SGHRS and CDR2 YFSETQ. This CDR3 is 14 amino acids long. The CDR3 region is CASSLTGTENTIYF. CDR3 DNA sequence: TGCGCCAGCAGCTTGACAGGTACCGAGAACACCATATATTTT.

V gene TRBV3-1 (or the pseudogene TRBV3-2) combines with J gene TRBJ1-6; D uncertain. Germline CDR1 reads LGHDT; CDR2 reads YNNKEL (reference sequence). V was shortened by 1 base and J by 5 bases, with 9 bases between the two germline ends. The CDR3 covers 15 residues. CDR3 sequence (DNA): TGTGCCAGCAGCCAAGCCGGAGGTAATAATTCACCCCTCCACTTT. Translation: CASSQAGGNNSPLHF.